This passage covers 16 T cell receptor beta chains from one sample sequenced in a study of tumor-infiltrating lymphocytes in primary liver carcinoma. Without any cell sorting, roughly 20-32 mg of bulk tissue yielded co-extracted RNA and DNA. Priming with a constant-region primer yielded TCR beta cDNA from approximately 500 ng total RNA. The TCR beta library was amplified through three nested multiplex PCR rounds in a modified ARM-PCR procedure. The first two PCR rounds used TRBV1-TRBV30 primers with a Cbeta primer, nine to ten cycles each. TCRdb reprocessed the multiplex PCR reads via MiXCR and lists one record per CDR3 protein. The sample consists of more than 100,000 distinct CDR3 sequences, around two thirds of them appearing once. The specimen was tumor-adjacent normal liver tissue. The receptors were gathered from a woman aged 55-75 years with primary liver carcinoma and hepatitis B virus infection.

CDR3: CASRSGTSNQPQHF. DNA of the CDR3: TGTGCCAGCCGGTCGGGGACCTCCAATCAGCCCCAGCATTTT. The genes are TRBV28 and TRBJ1-5, with TRBD1 as a possible D gene (5 bases). Trimming removed 8 bases at V and 3 bases at J, with 14 bases between. Germline CDR1 MDHEN, CDR2 SYDVKM. The CDR3 length is 14 residues. Looking up the rest from reference TRBV28 and TRBJ1-5 gives the full variable domain: DVKVTQSSRYLVKRTGEKVFLECVQDMDHENMFWYRQDPGLGLRLIYFSYDVKMKEKGDIPEGYSVSREKKERFSLILESASTNQTSMYLCASRSGTSNQPQHFGDGTRLSIL.

Of note for this clonotype: It is likely a read error, because the conserved phenylalanine at the end of the CDR3 is missing. This chain uses TRBV11-2 with TRBJ2-7; the match to TRBD1 covers 7 bases. The V gene's germline CDR1 is SGHAT and CDR2 FQNNGV. The CDR3 runs 15 residues. J was trimmed by 3 bases and V by 5 bases; bases with no gene match: 10. The CDR3 nucleotides are TGTGCCAGCAGCCCCCGACAGGGCCCCAGCTACGAGCAGTACTAC. Its protein product is CASSPRQGPSYEQYY.

This clonotype was observed at least ten times. The V gene is TRBV12-3 or TRBV12-4, the J gene TRBJ1-3; D ambiguous. Deletions cut 3 bases from V and 2 bases from J, with 11 bases between. The CDR3 consists of 15 residues. The CDR3 DNA reads TGTGCCAGCAGTTTTGTTGATGGGACTGGAAACACCATATATTTT. Translated, it gives CASSFVDGTGNTIYF.

Comment on this clonotype: Compared with germline, one end of the junction differs, possibly owing to a read error. The V and J genes are TRBV6-1 and TRBJ1-1, with D unresolved. Germline-derived CDR1 and CDR2 are MNHNS and SASEGT. This CDR3 is 14 amino acids long. CDR3 sequence (DNA): TGTGACAGCAGCGACCCGGGGTTGAACACTGAAGCTTTCTTT. It encodes CDSSDPGLNTEAFF.

Comments on this clonotype: At one boundary the junction diverges from the germline segment, which might be a read error. The chain carries TRBV11-2 and TRBJ2-7; perhaps D is TRBD1 or TRBD2 (5 bases each). The CDR3 totals 15 residues. Germline CDR1 is SGHAT and CDR2 is FQNNGV. The CDR3 DNA reads TGTGCCAGCAGCTTAGATAGGGGACCAGTTCCCGAGCAGCACTTT. Amino acid sequence: CASSLDRGPVPEQHF.

This clonotype was recorded many times. The chain has TRBV29-1 and TRBJ1-2; 11 positions agree with TRBD1. The V gene's germline CDR1 is SQVTM and CDR2 ANQGSEA. Trimming at V came to 7 bases and at J to 4 bases, leaving 2 bases not matched to a gene. CDR3 length: 12 amino acids. This chain's CDR3 is CSAGTGGYGYTF. The CDR3 region has the DNA TGCAGCGCTGGGACAGGGGGCTATGGCTACACCTTC.

Concerning this clonotype: A junction boundary mismatches the germline segment, possibly from a read error. V usage is TRBV29-1 and J usage is TRBJ1-1; TRBD1 agrees at 7 bases. CDR3 size: 13 residues. Germline CDR1 and CDR2: SQVTM and ANQGSEA. This CDR3 is CDWRQGRGTEAFF. In DNA form, the CDR3 reads TGCGACTGGAGACAGGGACGGGGCACTGAAGCTTTCTTC.

Worth noting for this clonotype: This could be a read error, since a much larger clone is one nucleotide away. The chain couples TRBV30 to TRBJ1-3; possibly TRBD1 for D (5 bases). Trimming took off 3 bases at V and 0 bases at J, with 12 bases between the two ends. Germline V lookup: CDR1 GTSNPN, CDR2 SVGIG (reference sequence). The CDR3 contains 15 residues. The CDR3 loop reads CAWRQELSSGNTIYF. The CDR3 DNA reads TGTGCCTGGAGACAGGAATTAAGCTCTGGAAACACCATATATTTT.

This clonotype was detected only a few times. The chain links TRBV9 to TRBJ2-1; no firm D call. The CDR3 spans 13 residues. Germline values: CDR1 SGDLS, CDR2 YYNGEE. V lost 0 bases and J lost 5, with 6 bases in between. The CDR3 is CASSVADHNEQFF. CDR3 DNA sequence: TGTGCCAGCAGCGTAGCTGACCACAATGAGCAGTTCTTC.

A remark on this clonotype: No conserved phenylalanine or tryptophan is present at the end of the CDR3, so a read error is the likely explanation. The limits of the CDR3 on the DNA are not certain, so only TCRdb's listed CDR3 is given. V gene TRBV11-2 combines with J gene TRBJ2-7; the table's D call, TRBD2, has no DNA check behind it. 11 amino acids form the CDR3, both terminal residues included. Germline lookup yields CDR1 SGHAT and CDR2 FQNNGV. CDR3 residues: CASTSARSLEY.

Remarks on this clonotype: Mismatch with germline at one junction end may stem from a read error. The gene calls are TRBV11-2 and TRBJ2-3; no clear D gene. The CDR3 is made up of 15 amino acids. Germline CDR1 and CDR2: SGHAT and FQNNGV. CDR3 loop: CASSFEPGRTDTHYF. In DNA, the CDR3 is TGTGCCAGCAGCTTCGAACCAGGACGCACAGATACGCACTATTTT.

A note on this clonotype: The junction departs from germline at one end; a sequencing error may be responsible. The chain is built from TRBV6-6 and TRBJ2-6; D is tentatively TRBD1 or TRBD2 (6 bases each). The CDR3 sequence is 15 residues long. The V gene's germline CDR1 is MNHNY and CDR2 SVGAGI (reference sequence). CDR3 nucleotides: TGTGCCAGCAGTTCCGGGGGCTCTGGGGCCAACGTACTGATTTTC. Its protein product is CASSSGGSGANVLIF.

Regarding this clonotype: One junction end does not reproduce the germline sequence, and a read error may be involved. The chain carries TRBV13 and TRBJ2-7; D might be TRBD1 (5 bases). Germline V lookup: CDR1 PRHDT, CDR2 FYEKMQ (reference sequence). This CDR3 region has 12 residues. CDR3 amino acids: CASSLGLYEQYF. The CDR3 DNA sequence: TGTGCCAGTAGCTTGGGGCTCTACGAGCAGTACTTC.

A word on this clonotype: It may be a read error: a sequence one base away is much more abundant. CDR3 bases: TGTGCCAGCAGCTTATGTGGGGACTACGGGTACTTC. Translating gives CASSLCGDYGYF. The chain employs TRBV7-8 and TRBJ2-5, with 7 bases fitting TRBD2. The CDR3 length is 12 residues. V was pared by 2 bases and J by 13 bases, with 7 bases of the junction left unmatched. Per germline, CDR1 SGHVS and CDR2 FQNEAQ.

The chain combines TRBV28 with TRBJ1-1; 7 bases are a match to TRBD1. In germline, CDR1 is MDHEN, CDR2 SYDVKM. This CDR3 has 16 residues. Unmatched junction bases numbered 10, after V lost 3 bases and J lost 3 bases. CDR3 bases: TGTGCCAGCAGTTTCCCCTACAGGGGACGGCACACTGAAGCTTTCTTT. It encodes CASSFPYRGRHTEAFF.

Only a few counts were recorded for this clonotype. Because the CDR3 is missing its conserved closing phenylalanine or tryptophan, this is likely a read error. Because the CDR3's place on the DNA is in doubt, the DNA is left out and the CDR3 is given as listed by TCRdb. The chain carries TRBV11-3 and TRBJ2-7; the table's D call TRBD2 went unverified against the DNA. The CDR3 has 13 residues if both end residues are counted. Germline V gene data show CDR1 as SGHNT and CDR2 as YENEEA. CDR3 region: CAGSPRTSGEVYL.